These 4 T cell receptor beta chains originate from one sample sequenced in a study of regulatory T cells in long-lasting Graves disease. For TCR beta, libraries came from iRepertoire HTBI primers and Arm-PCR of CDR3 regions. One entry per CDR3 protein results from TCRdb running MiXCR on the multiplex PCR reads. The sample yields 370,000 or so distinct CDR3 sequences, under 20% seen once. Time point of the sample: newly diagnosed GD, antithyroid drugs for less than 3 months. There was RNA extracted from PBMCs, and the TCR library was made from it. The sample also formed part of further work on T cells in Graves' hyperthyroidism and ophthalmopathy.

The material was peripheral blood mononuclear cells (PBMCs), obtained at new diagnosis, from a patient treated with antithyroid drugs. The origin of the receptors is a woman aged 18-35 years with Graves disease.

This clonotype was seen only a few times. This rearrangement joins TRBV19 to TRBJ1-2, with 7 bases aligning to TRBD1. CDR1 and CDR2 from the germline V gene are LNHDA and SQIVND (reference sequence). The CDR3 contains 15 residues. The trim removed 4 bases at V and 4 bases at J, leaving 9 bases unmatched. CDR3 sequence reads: CASSTELGQSYGYTF. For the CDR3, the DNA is TGTGCCAGTAGTACGGAACTGGGACAGAGCTATGGCTACACCTTC.

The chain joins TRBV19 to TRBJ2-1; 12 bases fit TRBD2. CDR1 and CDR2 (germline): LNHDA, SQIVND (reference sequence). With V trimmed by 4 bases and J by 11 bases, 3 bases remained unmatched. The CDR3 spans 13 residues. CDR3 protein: CASSKTSGSQQFF. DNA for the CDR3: TGTGCCAGTAGTAAGACTAGCGGGAGCCAGCAGTTCTTC.

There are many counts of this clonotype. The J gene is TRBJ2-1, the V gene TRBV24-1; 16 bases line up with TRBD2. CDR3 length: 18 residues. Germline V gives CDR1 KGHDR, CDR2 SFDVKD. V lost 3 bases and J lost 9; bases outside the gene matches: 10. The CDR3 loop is CATSDASPGTSGRGEQFF. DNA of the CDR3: TGTGCCACCAGTGATGCTTCACCGGGGACTAGCGGGAGGGGTGAGCAGTTCTTC.

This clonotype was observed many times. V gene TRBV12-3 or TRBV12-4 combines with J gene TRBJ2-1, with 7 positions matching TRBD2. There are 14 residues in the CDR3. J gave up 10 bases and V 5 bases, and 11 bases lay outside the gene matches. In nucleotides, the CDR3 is TGTGCCAGCAGTCCCGACTCTGCGGGAGTGGAGCAGTTCTTC. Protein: CASSPDSAGVEQFF.